There are a few counts of the clone carrying this T cell receptor (beta chain). Its antigen is not known. The CDR3 consists of 17 residues. Germline V CDR1 and CDR2: WNHNN, SYGVQD (reference sequence). V was clipped by 1 base and J by 8 bases; unmatched bases: 7. These data belong to a study of beta chain features in type 1 diabetes. Study observations and caveats: Amplification by PCR could prefer shorter templates, with the same effect in patients and controls. Compared to healthy donors, patients appeared to have naive, central memory and Treg TCRB repertoires that were more alike. Moderate but significant shortening of TCRB CDR3s was recorded in all four CD4+ subsets from Type 1 diabetes patients.

The entirety of the isolated RNA underwent reverse transcription, so expressed TCRB transcripts were sequenced. Profiling relied on immunoSEQ multiplex PCR, and the TCRdb table lists in-frame clones only, not all of them. Of about 40,000 clones listed, more than 40% are singletons. The authors obtained over 95% purity in all sorted populations. The chain employs TRBV10-1 and TRBJ2-1, with 14 bases matching TRBD2. The clonotype comes from a woman younger than 35 in good health. Source material: central memory CD4+ T cells from blood. CDR3 coding DNA: TGCGCCAGCAGTGAGTTCGCGGGACTAGCGGGGGCCCATGAGCAGTTCTTC. Its translation is CASSEFAGLAGAHEQFF.